Included here is one T cell receptor beta chain sequence, with context. The germline V and J ends were trimmed by 2 bases and 5 bases, with 15 bases remaining between them. There are 15 residues in the CDR3. Germline lookup yields CDR1 SGHRS and CDR2 YFSETQ. These data belong to a study of blood T cell repertoires in COVID-19. As for the study in general: The analysed material was cDNA or gDNA that came from T cells, B-cell-depleted T cells, or PBMCs.

TCRdb keeps only in-frame clones here, not all; method: immunoSEQ multiplex PCR. The profile covers nearly 55,000 clones, with 70% to 90% appearing a single time and approximately 12% taken by the ten largest. The receptor was derived from a man between 65 and 79 years old with active COVID-19. Sequencing was done on a sample of peripheral blood. The V call is TRBV5-1, the J call TRBJ2-3; possible D gene TRBD1, 6 bases. In nucleotides, the CDR3 is TGCGCCAGCAGCTTCTCCGGGACAATAGGAGATACGCAGTATTTT. Protein sequence: CASSFSGTIGDTQYF.